These 32 T cell receptor beta chains originate from one sample sequenced in a study of OX40 agonist ivuxolimab in advanced cancers. Method: immunoSEQ multiplex PCR; TCRdb's copy keeps in-frame clones and lacks some. The sample records 45,000 to 65,000 clones, about 80% being singletons. The material was CD4+ or CD8+ T cells sorted from blood, obtained in a trial of the OX40 agonist ivuxolimab. Receptors were obtained from an adult with an advanced solid tumor such as melanoma, head and neck, liver or kidney cancer.

This clone was counted a few times. This chain connects TRBV7-3 to TRBJ2-1; D not resolved. CDR1 is SGHTA and CDR2 is FQGTGA in the germline V gene. This CDR3 contains 20 residues. Trimming removed 2 bases from V and 0 bases from J, with 23 bases in between. The CDR3 sequence is CASSLSRLATPTSSYNEQFF. In DNA, the CDR3 is TGTGCCAGCAGCTTATCCCGACTGGCGACTCCCACCAGCTCCTACAATGAGCAGTTCTTC. Drawing the rest from reference TRBV7-3 and TRBJ2-1, the complete variable domain is GAGVSQTPSNKVTEKGKYVELRCDPISGHTALYWYRQSLGQGPEFLIYFQGTGAADDSGLPNDRFFAVRPEGSVSTLKIQRTERGDSAVYLCASSLSRLATPTSSYNEQFFGPGTRLTVL.

This rearrangement joins TRBV6-6 to TRBJ1-6; D may be TRBD1 (5 bases). CDR1 and CDR2 (germline): MNHNY, SVGAGI (reference sequence). Trimming took 7 bases from V and 7 from J, leaving 11 bases between them. The CDR3 is 13 residues long. CDR3 region: CASTRKGNSPLHF. In nucleotides, the CDR3 is TGTGCCAGCACCAGAAAGGGGAATTCACCCCTCCACTTT.

The chain links TRBV5-1 to TRBJ2-5; 8 bases map to TRBD2. The CDR3 loop spans 15 amino acids. Germline CDR1 reads SGHRS; CDR2 reads YFSETQ. The V and J ends lost 4 bases and 0 bases, in that order; junction bases with no gene match: 5. In DNA form, the CDR3 reads TGCGCCAGCAGCGCGGGACTAGGTAACCAAGAGACCCAGTACTTC. Encoded protein: CASSAGLGNQETQYF.

The chain combines TRBV10-3 with TRBJ2-1, with 9 nucleotides matching TRBD1. In germline, CDR1 is ENHRY, CDR2 SYGVKD. After removal of 0 bases from V and 5 bases from J, the junction contained 5 bases not matched to a gene. The CDR3 consists of 16 residues. CDR3 DNA sequence: TGTGCCATCAGTGAGTCTAGGACAGGGGCTGACAATGAGCAGTTCTTC. As protein: CAISESRTGADNEQFF.

This clone was seen a single time. The chain couples TRBV19 to TRBJ2-5, with TRBD2 matching 9 bases. The CDR3 is 15 amino acids. Looked up from germline, CDR1 is LNHDA and CDR2 is SQIVND (reference sequence). J lost 1 base, V lost 5 bases, and 5 bases had no gene match. DNA for the CDR3: TGTGCCAGTAGTGTGGGCGGGGGGGCCCAAGAGACCCAGTACTTC. Translating it yields CASSVGGGAQETQYF.

This chain's CDR3 is CASSALDDGEAFF. Written as DNA, the CDR3 is TGTGCCAGCAGTGCCCTGGACGACGGGGAGGCTTTCTTT. This chain joins TRBV6-5 and TRBJ1-1; D unclear. CDR1 and CDR2 (germline): MNHEY, SVGAGI. The CDR3 runs 13 residues. V lost 5 bases and J 11 bases, leaving 18 bases between the germline ends.

This chain uses TRBV14 with TRBJ1-6; no reliable D call. Trimming removed 3 bases at V and 6 bases at J, with 6 bases between. The germline gives CDR1 SGHDN, CDR2 FVKESK. This CDR3 is 13 amino acids long. CDR3 DNA: TGTGCCAGCAGCCACCGGGTTAATTCACCCCTCCACTTT. Amino acid sequence: CASSHRVNSPLHF.

The gene calls are TRBV7-2 and TRBJ2-1; 9 nucleotides agree with TRBD2. Germline V CDR1 and CDR2: SGHTA, FQGNSA. The trim removed 1 base at V and 7 bases at J, leaving 5 bases unmatched. The length of the CDR3 is 15 residues. CDR3 nucleotides: TGTGCCAGCAGCTTAGAGCGGGGGGTTGGGAATGAGCAGTTCTTC. This sequence encodes CASSLERGVGNEQFF.

The chain combines TRBV5-1 with TRBJ1-2; D is unresolved. The germline CDR1 and CDR2 sequences are SGHRS and YFSETQ. V dropped 1 base and J dropped 2 bases, with 9 bases sitting between them. This CDR3 is built from 14 residues. CDR3 nucleotides: TGCGCCAGCAGCTTGCCGGGAGGGAACTATGGCTACACCTTC. This translates into CASSLPGGNYGYTF.

This clone was observed once. The rearrangement joins TRBV6-5 to TRBJ1-1; 8 bases are a match to TRBD1. CDR1 MNHEY and CDR2 SVGAGI come from the germline V gene. V lost 2 bases to trimming and J lost 1 base; unmatched junction nucleotides: 6. CDR3 length: 16 residues. The CDR3 here is CASSYDTGTGNTEAFF. Here the CDR3 DNA reads TGTGCCAGCAGTTACGACACGGGGACAGGGAACACTGAAGCTTTCTTT.

The chain joins TRBV6-1 to TRBJ1-1, with TRBD1 matching 9 bases. CDR3 length: 13 amino acids. The germline gives CDR1 MNHNS, CDR2 SASEGT. Trimming took 8 bases from V and 4 from J; bases not matched to a gene: 5. The CDR3 region is CASRDRAFTEAFF. CDR3 DNA sequence: TGTGCCAGCCGGGACAGGGCTTTCACTGAAGCTTTCTTT.

Details on this clone: Other nucleotide sequences from this sample produce the same CDR3. This rearrangement joins TRBV7-2 to TRBJ1-1; weak D call: TRBD1 (6 bases). Germline V gene sequence: CDR1 SGHTA, CDR2 FQGNSA. V gave up 1 base and J gave up 5 bases, with 11 bases separating them. The CDR3 length is 14 residues. DNA of the CDR3: TGTGCCAGCAGCTTAGAAGGGGGGTTTACTGAAGCTTTCTTT. It is translated as CASSLEGGFTEAFF.

The V and J genes are TRBV10-3 and TRBJ1-5; 8 bases are a match to TRBD1. After removal of 1 base from V and 3 bases from J, the junction contained 5 bases not matched to a gene. CDR3 length equals 16 residues. Germline CDR1 reads ENHRY; CDR2 reads SYGVKD. The CDR3 DNA follows: TGTGCCATCAGTGAGTTCGGGGACAGGAACAATCAGCCCCAGCATTTT. Amino acid sequence: CAISEFGDRNNQPQHF.

The chain links TRBV7-2 to TRBJ1-1, with 8 nucleotides matching TRBD1. The CDR3 sequence is 14 residues long. The germline CDR1 and CDR2 sequences are SGHTA and FQGNSA. Germline trimming cut 6 bases from V and 4 bases from J; bases unmatched to any gene: 7. The CDR3 DNA reads as TGTGCCAGCAGGTTGGACAGGGTCGCCACTGAAGCTTTCTTT. Encoded protein: CASRLDRVATEAFF.

This rearrangement joins TRBV9 to TRBJ1-1; TRBD1 is a possible D gene (6 bases). Germline lookup yields CDR1 SGDLS and CDR2 YYNGEE. This CDR3 spans 15 amino acids. The V gene lost 1 base and the J gene lost 1 base, with 11 bases spanning the gap. CDR3 bases: TGTGCCAGCAGCGTAAACTCGGGGGCGAACACTGAAGCTTTCTTT. Translation: CASSVNSGANTEAFF.

The chain couples TRBV11-2 to TRBJ2-3; 7 positions match TRBD2. Unmatched junction bases numbered 10, after V lost 0 bases and J lost 4 bases. Germline V lookup: CDR1 SGHAT, CDR2 FQNNGV. The CDR3 totals 17 residues. The CDR3 is CASSLDPPTTSPDTQYF. In nucleotides, the CDR3 is TGTGCCAGCAGCTTAGATCCCCCCACGACTAGCCCAGATACGCAGTATTTT.

The rearrangement links TRBV15 to TRBJ1-5; possibly TRBD1 for D (5 bases). V was trimmed by 6 bases and J by 0 bases, leaving 18 bases between them. Germline V gene lookup returns CDR1 LNHNV and CDR2 YYDKDF (reference sequence). This CDR3 region has 17 residues. This chain's CDR3 is CATRSYGGVYSNQPQHF. DNA of the CDR3: TGTGCCACCAGATCGTACGGAGGGGTCTATAGCAATCAGCCCCAGCATTTT.

The chain is built from TRBV4-1 and TRBJ2-3, with D hard to call. From germline, CDR1 is MGHRA and CDR2 YSYEKL. The CDR3 loop spans 15 amino acids. V lost 4 bases and J 0 bases, leaving 11 bases between the germline ends. The CDR3 sequence is CASSLLLKSTDTQYF. CDR3 nucleotides: TGCGCCAGCAGCCTCTTACTCAAAAGCACAGATACGCAGTATTTT.

The chain has TRBV11-2 and TRBJ1-6; TRBD1 matches 8 bases. Germline assignment: CDR1 SGHAT and CDR2 FQNNGV. The CDR3 loop spans 15 amino acids. After removal of 2 bases from V and 9 bases from J, the junction contained 6 bases not matched to a gene. The DNA for the CDR3 is TGTGCCAGCAGCTTACGGACAGGGCAGACTTCACCCCTCCACTTT. It yields the protein CASSLRTGQTSPLHF.

This rearrangement joins TRBV7-8 to TRBJ1-6; D remains unclear. Germline CDR1 is SGHVS and CDR2 is FQNEAQ. The CDR3 has 15 amino acids. V lost 6 bases, J lost 4 bases, and 13 bases lay in between. In nucleotides, the CDR3 is TGTGCCAGCAGACTTAGTTTGGGGTATAATTCACCCCTCCACTTT. Translated: CASRLSLGYNSPLHF.

The sample holds a few counts of this clone. V usage is TRBV7-3 and J usage is TRBJ2-1; D may be TRBD2 (7 bases). The CDR3 sequence is 13 residues long. Germline assignment: CDR1 SGHTA and CDR2 FQGTGA. The V end was cut by 5 bases, the J end by 6 bases, with 11 bases between. The CDR3 DNA follows: TGTGCCAGCAGCCGGGGGGCCCTCAATGAGCAGTTCTTC. Translation: CASSRGALNEQFF.

The chain combines TRBV27 with TRBJ1-1, with 8 bases that match TRBD1. V dropped 3 bases and J dropped 0; count of bases not matched to a gene: 9. Germline assignment: CDR1 MNHEY and CDR2 SMNVEV (reference sequence). CDR3 length: 17 amino acids. CDR3 sequence reads: CASSFRGPDPLNTEAFF. For the CDR3, the DNA is TGTGCCAGCAGTTTCAGGGGGCCCGACCCGTTGAACACTGAAGCTTTCTTT.

The V gene is TRBV5-4, the J gene TRBJ1-1; D may be TRBD1 (5 bases). This CDR3 is 15 amino acids long. The V and J ends lost 5 bases and 0 bases respectively, with 14 bases between them. Per germline, CDR1 SGHNT and CDR2 YYREEE (reference sequence). CDR3 DNA sequence: TGTGCCAGCAGTTCTCCCGGGACTCTGAACACTGAAGCTTTCTTT. Amino acids: CASSSPGTLNTEAFF.

The chain links TRBV20-1 to TRBJ1-3, with D hard to call. The CDR3 length is 11 residues. CDR1 and CDR2 from the germline V gene are DFQATT and SNEGSKA (reference sequence). Trimming took off 1 base at V and 8 bases at J, with 6 bases between the two ends. CDR3 in DNA: TGCAGTGCTAGAGCAAGGGACACCATATATTTT. This translates into CSARARDTIYF.

The V and J genes are TRBV18 and TRBJ1-1, with D possibly TRBD1 on 6 matching bases. CDR3 length: 15 amino acids. Trimming left V 2 bases short and J 7 bases short, with 17 bases between. Germline lookup yields CDR1 KGHSH and CDR2 LQKENI. CDR3 bases: TGTGCCAGCTCACCAGGGAGGACAACAGGGATTGAAGCTTTCTTT. It specifies CASSPGRTTGIEAFF.

The CDR3 coding sequence is TGTGCCAGCAGGCCTATAGACCCAGCAAAAAGGGGTAATGAGCAGTTCTTC. This codes for CASRPIDPAKRGNEQFF. The chain uses TRBV7-2 and TRBJ2-1; a possible D gene is TRBD1 (5 bases). Germline CDR1 reads SGHTA; CDR2 reads FQGNSA. The CDR3 has 17 amino acids. Trimming took 6 bases from V and 7 from J, leaving 25 bases between them.

The chain combines TRBV5-1 with TRBJ1-1; 12 positions match TRBD1. The CDR3 loop spans 15 amino acids. Trimming removed 4 bases from V and 7 bases from J; junction bases left unmatched: 8. CDR1 is SGHRS, CDR2 YFSETQ, per germline. The CDR3 reads CASSLRDRGLGEAFF. As DNA, the CDR3 is TGCGCCAGCAGCCTCCGGGACAGGGGGCTAGGTGAAGCTTTCTTT.

This chain joins TRBV7-8 and TRBJ2-2; no clear D gene. Germline V gives CDR1 SGHVS, CDR2 FQNEAQ. With 4 bases removed from V and 3 bases from J, the gap between germline ends came to 6 bases. CDR3 length equals 13 residues. CDR3 in amino acids: CASSSSDTGELFF. In DNA, the CDR3 is TGTGCCAGCAGCTCGTCGGACACCGGGGAGCTGTTTTTT.

This clone came up a few times. The chain couples TRBV30 to TRBJ2-3; D might be TRBD2 (5 bases). Trimming removed 4 bases at V and 6 bases at J, with 17 bases between. This CDR3 is 14 amino acids long. The germline V gene encodes CDR1 GTSNPN and CDR2 SVGIG (reference sequence). The chain's CDR3 is CAWTERPPGDTQYF. DNA for the CDR3: TGTGCCTGGACCGAGCGCCCACCGGGGGATACGCAGTATTTT.

The rearrangement links TRBV19 to TRBJ1-6; D is unclear. With 6 bases removed from V and 7 bases from J, the gap between germline ends came to 7 bases. CDR1 is LNHDA and CDR2 is SQIVND in the germline V gene (reference sequence). This CDR3 spans 12 amino acids. The CDR3 loop reads CASRIGNSPLHF. CDR3 in DNA: TGTGCCAGTAGGATTGGGAATTCACCCCTCCACTTT.

The chain recombines TRBV6-1 with TRBJ1-1; 8 bases are shared with TRBD1. The CDR3 spans 15 residues. Trimming at V came to 6 bases and at J to 3 bases, leaving 9 bases not matched to a gene. CDR1 and CDR2 (germline): MNHNS, SASEGT. The CDR3 reads CASSPRQGIDTEAFF. CDR3 in DNA: TGTGCCAGCAGCCCGAGACAGGGGATAGACACTGAAGCTTTCTTT.

The rearrangement uses TRBV18 and TRBJ1-1; D gene unclear. CDR3 size: 15 residues. Germline V gives CDR1 KGHSH, CDR2 LQKENI. The ends were cut back, 3 bases at V and 0 bases at J, with 11 bases in the middle. This CDR3 is CASSPPGRVNTEAFF. CDR3 DNA: TGTGCCAGCTCACCCCCTGGGAGGGTGAACACTGAAGCTTTCTTT.